These 21 T cell receptor beta chains share one sample of origin, sequenced in a study of blood T cell repertoires in COVID-19. Clones were read by immunoSEQ multiplex PCR, and TCRdb kept only the in-frame ones, dropping some. The sample includes under 350,000 clones, under 90% of them seen just once. The sequenced sample was PBMCs or T cells enriched from blood (not recorded which). The receptor source for this set is a woman between 55 and 75 years old who had recovered from COVID-19.

This rearrangement joins TRBV5-1 to TRBJ2-3, with 8 bases lining up with TRBD2. The germline V gene encodes CDR1 SGHRS and CDR2 YFSETQ. The V segment lost 6 bases and the J segment 0 bases; nucleotides outside the gene matches: 3. The CDR3 totals 14 residues. The CDR3 DNA sequence: TGCGCCAGCACCCGGGAGGGGAGCACAGATACGCAGTATTTT. Residues: CASTREGSTDTQYF.

The V and J genes are TRBV30 and TRBJ1-6, with 8 bases lining up with TRBD1. Per the germline V gene, CDR1 is GTSNPN and CDR2 is SVGIG (reference sequence). This CDR3 has 13 amino acids. The junction had 4 bases not matched to a gene; V was cut back by 5 bases and J by 7 bases. The CDR3 region is CAWPGQENSPLHF. Written as DNA, the CDR3 is TGTGCCTGGCCGGGACAGGAGAATTCACCCCTCCACTTT.

The V gene is TRBV5-1, the J gene TRBJ2-7; D is perhaps TRBD2 (6 bases). Germline V gene sequence: CDR1 SGHRS, CDR2 YFSETQ. Between the trimmed V and J ends, which lost 4 bases and 2 bases, there was a span of 10 bases. The CDR3 is 13 residues long. The CDR3 nucleotides read TGCGCCAGCAGCCCCGCGGGAACCTACGAGCAGTACTTC. It translates to CASSPAGTYEQYF. The variable domain in full, with the rest retrieved from reference TRBV5-1 and TRBJ2-7, is KAGVTQTPRYLIKTRGQQVTLSCSPISGHRSVSWYQQTPGQGLQFLFEYFSETQRNKGNFPGRFSGRQFSNSRSEMNVSTLELGDSALYLCASSPAGTYEQYFGPGTRLTVT.

The chain employs TRBV5-4 and TRBJ2-1, with 11 nucleotides matching TRBD2. V dropped 4 bases and J dropped 4; count of bases not matched to a gene: 4. Germline CDR1 SGHNT, CDR2 YYREEE (reference sequence). The CDR3 has 15 amino acids. The CDR3 spells CASSRPSGGYNEQFF. CDR3 DNA sequence: TGTGCCAGCAGCCGACCTAGCGGGGGGTACAATGAGCAGTTCTTC.

This sequence joins TRBV5-1 and TRBJ2-2, with 8 positions matching TRBD1. Germline CDR1 and CDR2: SGHRS and YFSETQ. This CDR3 is 15 amino acids long. Trimming at V came to 5 bases and at J to 6 bases, leaving 9 bases not matched to a gene. CDR3 in amino acids: CASRPTGGVAGELFF. CDR3 DNA sequence: TGCGCCAGCAGACCCACAGGGGGAGTAGCCGGGGAGCTGTTTTTT.

This clone showed up just once. The V and J genes are TRBV7-8 and TRBJ2-7, with a tentative D call TRBD1 (5 bases). The CDR3 is made up of 13 amino acids. Germline V gene data show CDR1 as SGHVS and CDR2 as FQNEAQ. With 5 bases removed from V and 5 bases from J, the gap between germline ends came to 13 bases. The CDR3 here is CASSPGPRDEQYF. In DNA, the CDR3 is TGTGCCAGCAGCCCCGGGCCCAGGGACGAGCAGTACTTC.

V gene TRBV6-9 combines with J gene TRBJ1-1, with unresolved D. The V gene's germline CDR1 is MNHGY and CDR2 SVAAGI. The CDR3 runs 17 residues. V shed 4 bases and J shed 4 bases, with 22 bases lying between them. Written as DNA, the CDR3 is TGTGCCAGCAGTTTCCCTCATGCGAATCGGAGGGTCACTGAAGCTTTCTTT. This translates into CASSFPHANRRVTEAFF.

V is TRBV2 and J is TRBJ1-2, with D uncertain. The CDR3 runs to 10 residues. Trimming took off 7 bases at V and 4 bases at J, with 4 bases between the two ends. CDR1 is SNHLY, CDR2 FYNNEI, per germline. The DNA for the CDR3 is TGTGCCAGCAACAGCTATGGCTACACCTTC. Protein product: CASNSYGYTF. Full variable domain (remainder filled in from reference TRBV2 and TRBJ1-2): EPEVTQTPSHQVTQMGQEVILRCVPISNHLYFYWYRQILGQKVEFLVSFYNNEISEKSEIFDDQFSVERPDGSNFTLKIRSTKLEDSAMYFCASNSYGYTFGSGTRLTVV.

This chain joins TRBV4-1 and TRBJ2-1, with no clear D. Germline CDR1 is MGHRA and CDR2 is YSYEKL. The germline V and J ends were trimmed by 0 bases and 3 bases, with 9 bases remaining between them. There are 15 residues in the CDR3. CDR3 bases: TGCGCCAGCAGCCAAGATTTAAGCTTCTACAATGAGCAGTTCTTC. This codes for CASSQDLSFYNEQFF.

The rearrangement joins TRBV10-3 to TRBJ1-5; tentatively, D is TRBD1 (5 bases). CDR1 ENHRY and CDR2 SYGVKD come from the germline V gene. V gave up 3 bases and J gave up 3 bases, with 12 bases separating them. The CDR3 has 15 residues. CDR3 nucleotide sequence: TGTGCCATCAGTGAAAGGGGAGGAACCAATCAGCCCCAGCATTTT. Amino acids: CAISERGGTNQPQHF.

This clone came up once. V is TRBV5-1 and J is TRBJ1-4, with 8 positions matching TRBD1. CDR3 length equals 14 residues. The V segment lost 4 bases and the J segment 3 bases; nucleotides outside the gene matches: 2. Germline V CDR1 and CDR2: SGHRS, YFSETQ. CDR3 sequence (DNA): TGCGCCAGCAGCCCGACAGGGGCTAATGAAAAACTGTTTTTT. Its translation: CASSPTGANEKLFF. Combining the CDR3 with reference TRBV5-1 and TRBJ1-4 gives the whole variable domain KAGVTQTPRYLIKTRGQQVTLSCSPISGHRSVSWYQQTPGQGLQFLFEYFSETQRNKGNFPGRFSGRQFSNSRSEMNVSTLELGDSALYLCASSPTGANEKLFFGSGTQLSVL.

J is TRBJ1-4 and V is TRBV4-1; D gene uncertain. Trimming left V 0 bases short and J 4 bases short, with 9 bases between. Germline V gene lookup returns CDR1 MGHRA and CDR2 YSYEKL. The CDR3 runs to 15 residues. CDR3 DNA: TGCGCCAGCAGCCAAGAGGTCCGGTTTAATGAAAAACTGTTTTTT. Residues: CASSQEVRFNEKLFF.

V gene TRBV7-3 combines with J gene TRBJ2-3, with 13 bases matching TRBD2. The CDR3 consists of 17 residues. V trimming: 5 bases; J trimming: 1 base; junction bases outside the gene matches: 6. CDR1 and CDR2 (germline): SGHTA, FQGTGA. The CDR3 loop reads CASSPPGLAGGTDTQYF. CDR3 DNA: TGTGCCAGCAGCCCCCCAGGACTAGCGGGGGGCACAGATACGCAGTATTTT.

The V call is TRBV18, the J call TRBJ2-3; 10 positions agree with TRBD1. The length of the CDR3 is 15 residues. Germline CDR1 KGHSH, CDR2 LQKENI. After removal of 5 bases from V and 1 base from J, the junction contained 3 bases not matched to a gene. The CDR3 reads CASSSGTGGTDTQYF. Here the CDR3 DNA reads TGTGCCAGCTCATCCGGGACAGGGGGCACAGATACGCAGTATTTT.

The chain recombines TRBV5-1 with TRBJ2-3; D gene unclear. The germline V gene has CDR1 SGHRS and CDR2 YFSETQ. The CDR3 is 16 amino acids. Trimming cost V 0 bases and J 1 base, with 12 bases left between them. The CDR3 region is CASSLGPVQGTDTQYF. In nucleotides, the CDR3 is TGCGCCAGCAGCTTGGGGCCAGTTCAAGGCACAGATACGCAGTATTTT.

The chain uses TRBV28 and TRBJ1-1; maybe TRBD1 (6 bases). Germline V gene data show CDR1 as MDHEN and CDR2 as SYDVKM. This CDR3 region has 12 residues. The ends were cut back, 3 bases at V and 7 bases at J, with 9 bases in the middle. The CDR3 loop reads CASSFWGLEAFF. In nucleotides, the CDR3 is TGTGCCAGCAGTTTTTGGGGGCTTGAAGCTTTCTTT. Supplemented by reference TRBV28 and TRBJ1-1, the full variable domain reads DVKVTQSSRYLVKRTGEKVFLECVQDMDHENMFWYRQDPGLGLRLIYFSYDVKMKEKGDIPEGYSVSREKKERFSLILESASTNQTSMYLCASSFWGLEAFFGQGTRLTVV.

The chain combines TRBV11-2 with TRBJ2-7; 9 nucleotides match TRBD1. There are 13 residues in the CDR3. Germline CDR1 SGHAT, CDR2 FQNNGV. The V segment lost 4 bases and the J segment 2 bases; nucleotides outside the gene matches: 0. The CDR3 loop is CASSWTGAYEQYF. The CDR3 DNA sequence: TGTGCCAGCAGCTGGACAGGGGCCTACGAGCAGTACTTC.

The chain recombines TRBV7-6 with TRBJ2-7; possible D gene TRBD1, 6 bases. In germline, CDR1 is SGHVS, CDR2 FNYEAQ. The V gene lost 4 bases and the J gene lost 10 bases, with 17 bases spanning the gap. There are 13 residues in the CDR3. CDR3 in DNA: TGTGCCAGCAGCTCTAGGGGGTCGGCTCCCCAGTACTTC. Amino acid sequence: CASSSRGSAPQYF.

The chain couples TRBV19 to TRBJ1-5; D is undetermined. Germline CDR1 reads LNHDA; CDR2 reads SQIVND (reference sequence). With 5 bases removed from V and 7 bases from J, the gap between germline ends came to 12 bases. CDR3 length: 13 residues. The CDR3 DNA is TGTGCCAGTAGTCGAGGGAGGAAACAGCCCCAGCATTTT. Protein product: CASSRGRKQPQHF.

This rearrangement joins TRBV6-1 to TRBJ2-7; D gene ambiguous. The germline V and J ends were trimmed by 2 bases and 1 base, with 6 bases remaining between them. CDR1 is MNHNS, CDR2 SASEGT, per germline. The CDR3 contains 13 residues. CDR3 loop: CASSERRSYEQYF. Written as DNA, the CDR3 is TGTGCCAGCAGTGAACGTAGATCCTACGAGCAGTACTTC.

This sequence joins TRBV18 and TRBJ1-1; TRBD1 agrees at 9 bases. V dropped 5 bases and J dropped 3; count of bases not matched to a gene: 7. The CDR3 sequence is 15 residues long. The germline CDR1 and CDR2 sequences are KGHSH and LQKENI. The CDR3: CASSSKTGGDTEAFF. The CDR3 bases are TGTGCCAGCTCATCTAAGACAGGGGGTGACACTGAAGCTTTCTTT.